This T cell receptor (beta chain) was retrieved from a study of tumor and adjacent non-tumor tissue in lung cancer. The library came from three nested PCR rounds adapted from ARM-PCR protocols. TCRdb itself ran the multiplex PCR reads through MiXCR, one entry per CDR3 protein. The sample has about 70,000 distinct CDR3 sequences; less than 80% are singletons. V shed 6 bases, J shed 15 bases, and the junction held 25 bases outside the gene matches. CDR1 is SQVTM, CDR2 ANQGSEA, per germline. CDR3 length: 16 amino acids. No cell sorting was done before RNA was extracted from the tissue. The V and J genes are TRBV29-1 and TRBJ2-3; 9 positions match TRBD2. Sequencing was carried out using lung tumor tissue. This TCR came from a man aged 55 to 70 with non-small cell lung cancer. Here the CDR3 reads CSVEPPLAGLVDEQYF. CDR3 nucleotides: TGCAGCGTAGAGCCTCCTCTAGCGGGACTGGTAGATGAGCAATATTTT.